The 20 T cell receptor beta chains reported below all come from one sample, sequenced in a study of T cell responses to AZD1222 COVID-19 vaccine. Profiling relied on immunoSEQ multiplex PCR, and the TCRdb table lists in-frame clones only, not all of them. The sample has about 100,000 clones; approximately 90% are singletons. The specimen comprised peripheral blood, sampled on day 0 of AZD1222 vaccination. These receptors all come from an adult in good health.

The V and J genes are TRBV1 and TRBJ2-1; the DNA was not compared with TRBD2, the D call given in the table. TRBV1 represents a pseudogene. The CDR3 contains 17 residues. The CDR3 sequence is CTSSQDLRGLAYNEQFF. The DNA of the CDR3 is TGCACCAGCAGCCAAGATCTGAGGGGACTAGCGTACAATGAGCAGTTCTTC.

Only one count was recorded for this clone. The V and J genes are TRBV9 and TRBJ2-2; D is unclear. V was cut by 9 bases and J by 4 bases, with 13 bases left in between. Germline CDR1 reads SGDLS; CDR2 reads YYNGEE. This CDR3 contains 13 residues. CDR3 in DNA: TGTGCCACCACCCCGGGCGGCACCGGGGAGCTGTTTTTT. Translating it yields CATTPGGTGELFF.

In this sample, this clone turned up once. The V gene is TRBV10-3, the J gene TRBJ1-4; 7 nucleotides line up with TRBD1. The CDR3 contains 16 residues. The germline V gene has CDR1 ENHRY and CDR2 SYGVKD. J lost 7 bases, V lost 0 bases, and 8 bases had no gene match. This CDR3 reads CAISESLRGQGEKLFF. CDR3 DNA sequence: TGTGCCATCAGTGAGTCCTTGAGGGGGCAGGGTGAAAAACTGTTTTTT.

This chain connects TRBV4-1 to TRBJ1-2, with a possible D match to TRBD1 (6 bases). The CDR3 totals 14 residues. V was shortened by 1 base and J by 7 bases, with 13 bases between the two germline ends. From germline, CDR1 is MGHRA and CDR2 YSYEKL. The DNA of the CDR3 is TGCGCCAGCAGCCAAGTCGGGGGGGCAGTTGGCTACACCTTC. Its protein is CASSQVGGAVGYTF.

The rearrangement links TRBV28 to TRBJ1-5, with 8 bases lining up with TRBD1. Germline values: CDR1 MDHEN, CDR2 SYDVKM. The J segment lost 6 bases and the V segment lost 11 bases, leaving 9 bases of the junction unmatched. CDR3 length: 13 amino acids. The CDR3 region is CAGRSGGGQPQHF. The CDR3 nucleotides are TGTGCCGGCCGATCAGGGGGCGGTCAGCCCCAGCATTTT.

The V call is TRBV7-3, the J call TRBJ2-7, with D perhaps matching TRBD1 or TRBD2 (6 bases each). The CDR3 has 15 amino acids. Germline CDR1 and CDR2: SGHTA and FQGTGA. The germline V and J ends were trimmed by 2 bases and 2 bases, with 13 bases remaining between them. For the CDR3, the DNA is TGTGCCAGCAGCTTAGGAGGGGGACCCCCCTACGAGCAGTACTTC. It specifies CASSLGGGPPYEQYF.

The chain links TRBV29-1 to TRBJ1-2, with D maybe TRBD1 (6 bases). Germline V CDR1 and CDR2: SQVTM, ANQGSEA. The CDR3 loop spans 12 amino acids. The V end was cut by 4 bases, the J end by 7 bases, with 13 bases between. CDR3 DNA: TGCAGCGTTGTTGAACAGGGCGGTGGCTACACCTTC. Translating it yields CSVVEQGGGYTF. The variable domain in full, with the rest retrieved from reference TRBV29-1 and TRBJ1-2, is SAVISQKPSRDICQRGTSLTIQCQVDSQVTMMFWYRQQPGQSLTLIATANQGSEATYESGFVIDKFPISRPNLTFSTLTVSNMSPEDSSIYLCSVVEQGGGYTFGSGTRLTVV.

The chain carries TRBV11-2 and TRBJ1-5; D might be TRBD1 (6 bases). The CDR3 covers 13 residues. CDR1 and CDR2 from the germline V gene are SGHAT and FQNNGV. Trimming removed 4 bases from V and 4 bases from J, with 8 bases in between. CDR3 amino acids: CASSWTVNQPQHF. The CDR3 bases are TGTGCCAGCAGCTGGACAGTTAATCAGCCCCAGCATTTT.

As DNA, the CDR3 is TGTGCCAGCAGTTACTTACGGGGACAGAGTAATTCACCCCTCCACTTT. Residues: CASSYLRGQSNSPLHF. V is TRBV6-5 and J is TRBJ1-6, with 7 bases that match TRBD1. CDR3 length: 16 amino acids. With 1 base clipped from V and 6 bases from J, the junction kept 6 bases outside the gene matches. Germline V lookup: CDR1 MNHEY, CDR2 SVGAGI.

The chain uses TRBV6-2 or TRBV6-3 and TRBJ1-1, with a possible D match to TRBD1 (5 bases). Germline CDR1 is MNHEY and CDR2 is SVGEGT. V was pared by 0 bases and J by 4 bases, with 9 bases between. The CDR3 length is 14 residues. CDR3 sequence (DNA): TGTGCCAGCAGTTACTCTTGGGGACCCACTGAAGCTTTCTTT. Encoded protein: CASSYSWGPTEAFF.

The chain employs TRBV7-9 and TRBJ2-2, with D tentatively TRBD2 (6 bases). This CDR3 comprises 16 residues. V was cut by 5 bases and J by 2 bases, with 15 bases left in between. Germline CDR1 reads SEHNR; CDR2 reads FQNEAQ (reference sequence). The CDR3 loop reads CASSARGGDNTGELFF. In DNA, the CDR3 is TGTGCCAGCAGCGCCCGTGGCGGGGACAACACCGGGGAGCTGTTTTTT.

The genes are TRBV7-9 and TRBJ1-5; D is unresolved. Germline CDR1 reads SEHNR; CDR2 reads FQNEAQ (reference sequence). With 5 bases removed from V and 4 bases from J, the gap between germline ends came to 18 bases. The CDR3 extends over 16 amino acids. CDR3 nucleotide sequence: TGTGCCAGCAGCCATCCCCTTTTGTCAGCTAATCAGCCCCAGCATTTT. Amino acid sequence: CASSHPLLSANQPQHF.

The V call is TRBV5-6, the J call TRBJ2-7; D ambiguous. Trimming took 3 bases from V and 1 from J, leaving 17 bases between them. Germline V gene lookup returns CDR1 SGHDT and CDR2 YYEEEE. This CDR3 has 16 residues. For the CDR3, the DNA is TGTGCCAGCAGCTATTTTACGACTCGACGGTCCTACGAGCAGTACTTC. It encodes CASSYFTTRRSYEQYF. The full variable domain, its missing parts supplied by reference TRBV5-6 and TRBJ2-7, is DAGVTQSPTHLIKTRGQQVTLRCSPKSGHDTVSWYQQALGQGPQFIFQYYEEEERQRGNFPDRFSGHQFPNYSSELNVNALLLGDSALYLCASSYFTTRRSYEQYFGPGTRLTVT.

V and J are TRBV9 and TRBJ1-1; a weak D match, TRBD1 (5 bases). The CDR3 loop spans 14 amino acids. With 3 bases removed from V and 2 bases from J, the gap between germline ends came to 11 bases. Per the germline V gene, CDR1 is SGDLS and CDR2 is YYNGEE. DNA for the CDR3: TGTGCCAGCAGCGACACAGGAGGCAACACTGAAGCTTTCTTT. This codes for CASSDTGGNTEAFF.

A single count supports this clone. This chain joins TRBV2 and TRBJ2-7, with 11 nucleotides matching TRBD2. The CDR3 extends over 14 amino acids. V was pared by 5 bases and J by 2 bases, with 2 bases of the junction left unmatched. The germline CDR1 and CDR2 sequences are SNHLY and FYNNEI. The CDR3 bases are TGTGCCAGCAGTACTAGCGGGGGTGCCTACGAGCAGTACTTC. Protein product: CASSTSGGAYEQYF.

The chain couples TRBV4-1 to TRBJ1-6; D is undetermined. The length of the CDR3 is 14 residues. The germline gives CDR1 MGHRA, CDR2 YSYEKL. V lost 6 bases to trimming and J lost 14 bases, with 20 bases between them. CDR3 in amino acids: CASSLESTFSTLHF. The CDR3 DNA reads as TGCGCCAGCAGTCTCGAATCTACGTTTAGCACCCTCCACTTT.

This sequence joins TRBV2 and TRBJ1-3; D remains ambiguous. Germline CDR1 SNHLY, CDR2 FYNNEI. The V and J ends lost 7 bases and 2 bases respectively, with 18 bases between them. The CDR3 sequence is 16 residues long. CDR3 nucleotide sequence: TGTGCCAGCACCTCCGGCGGCTTTTTAGCTGGAAACACCATATATTTT. It encodes CASTSGGFLAGNTIYF.

The count of this clone is one. CDR3 region: CASSQVTFYGYTF. As DNA, the CDR3 is TGTGCCAGCAGCCAAGTTACTTTCTATGGCTACACCTTC. J is TRBJ1-2 and V is TRBV14; no firm D call. The CDR3 runs to 13 residues. Germline CDR1 and CDR2: SGHDN and FVKESK. V shed 1 base and J shed 4 bases, with 7 bases lying between them.

Here the CDR3 DNA reads TGTGCCAGTAGTTGGGCAGCCAACACTGAAGCTTTCTTT. Residues: CASSWAANTEAFF. This chain joins TRBV19 and TRBJ1-1, with D unresolved. Germline V CDR1 and CDR2: LNHDA, SQIVND (reference sequence). The CDR3 is 13 residues long. V was clipped by 5 bases and J by 2 bases, with 9 bases between them.

In DNA form, the CDR3 reads TGTGCCTGGAGTGTGGGACATGGCTACACCTTC. Protein sequence: CAWSVGHGYTF. The genes are TRBV30 and TRBJ1-2, with D possibly being TRBD1 (5 bases). The CDR3 runs to 11 residues. Germline CDR1 is GTSNPN and CDR2 is SVGIG (reference sequence). V was shortened by 0 bases and J by 6 bases, with 5 bases between the two germline ends.